Listed here are 9 T cell receptor beta chains from one sample, sequenced in a study of metastatic and nonmetastatic thyroid tumors. The entire patient cohort was treatment-naive prior to thyroid surgery. Via MiXCR, TCRdb re-called the PCR reads. The table includes 85,000 to 95,000 clones, 15% detected once. Sample: blood. These receptors were collected from a female donor with papillary thyroid cancer or a benign thyroid nodule (not recorded which). Some clones in this sample may be carry-over from other donors' samples.

In its sample, this clone ranks as medium-sized. The CDR3 protein is CASSARGGQGDTQYF. CDR3 nucleotide sequence: TGTGCCAGTAGCGCGCGGGGGGGGCAAGGAGATACGCAGTATTTT. The gene calls are TRBV19 and TRBJ2-3; TRBD2 matches 9 bases. V lost 6 bases, J lost 5 bases, and 9 bases stayed unmatched. CDR1 and CDR2 from the germline V gene are LNHDA and SQIVND (reference sequence). The CDR3 has 15 residues.

This clone came up many times. The same CDR3 arises from other DNA sequences in this sample as well. This sequence joins TRBV12-5 and TRBJ2-7, with 7 bases that match TRBD2. Germline lookup yields CDR1 LGHNT and CDR2 FRNRAP. Trimming cost V 0 bases and J 2 bases; bases outside gene matches: 7. This CDR3 has 16 amino acids. The CDR3 DNA reads as TGTGCTAGTGGTTTGGTACCCCGGGAGGTCCCCTACGAGCAGTACTTC. Amino acid sequence: CASGLVPREVPYEQYF.

This clone has at least ten counts. Other DNA sequences within the sample encode an identical CDR3. V is TRBV30 and J is TRBJ2-3, with TRBD1 matching 8 bases. V gave up 2 bases and J gave up 6 bases; unmatched junction bases: 7. CDR3 length equals 14 residues. Germline loops: CDR1 GTSNPN, CDR2 SVGIG (reference sequence). The CDR3 spells CAWSTGGMVDTQYF. CDR3 in DNA: TGTGCCTGGAGTACAGGGGGGATGGTGGATACGCAGTATTTT.

This clone appeared many times. One end of the junction fails to match germline, which may point to a read error. This sample also contains other DNA sequences that code for the same CDR3. This chain links TRBV7-9 with TRBJ1-1, with D possibly TRBD1 on 6 matching bases. The V gene's germline CDR1 is SEHNR and CDR2 FQNEAQ (reference sequence). The CDR3 covers 13 residues. The CDR3 protein is CASSRQEGIEAFF. CDR3 in DNA: TGTGCCAGCAGCCGACAGGAGGGGATTGAAGCCTTCTTT. The full variable domain, its missing parts supplied by reference TRBV7-9 and TRBJ1-1, is DTGVSQNPRHKITKRGQNVTFRCDPISEHNRLYWYRQTLGQGPEFLTYFQNEAQLEKSRLLSDRFSAERPKGSFSTLEIQRTEQGDSAMYLCASSRQEGIEAFFGQGTRLTVV.

In this sample, this clone turned up many times. A much larger clonotype is one base distant, so this may be a read error. This sample includes further DNA sequences coding for the same CDR3. V is TRBV6-1 and J is TRBJ1-5; no clear D. The CDR3 loop spans 13 amino acids. In germline, CDR1 is MNHNS, CDR2 SASEGT. CDR3 loop: CASSAHGDQPQHF. In DNA form, the CDR3 reads TGTGCCAGCAGTGCCCACGGTGATCAGCCTCAGCATTTT.

This clone was seen ten or more times. The chain joins TRBV18 to TRBJ2-5; 9 bases align to TRBD1. Germline CDR1 KGHSH, CDR2 LQKENI. This CDR3 region has 13 residues. V shed 6 bases and J 5 bases; nucleotides not matched to a gene: 4. The CDR3 DNA reads TGTGCCAGCTCCCCCGGACAGGGGGAGACCCAGTACTTC. The encoded protein is CASSPGQGETQYF.

In this sample, this clone turned up many times. The chain employs TRBV7-8 and TRBJ2-7, with 7 bases aligning to TRBD1. Germline CDR1 SGHVS, CDR2 FQNEAQ. There are 14 residues in the CDR3. The V and J ends lost 5 bases and 5 bases, in that order; junction bases with no gene match: 9. The CDR3 reads CASSPRTGIHEQYF. The DNA of the CDR3 is TGTGCCAGCAGCCCTAGGACAGGAATCCACGAGCAGTACTTC.

This clone has more than one count but fewer than ten. This sequence joins TRBV6-1 and TRBJ2-7; 12 nucleotides align to TRBD2. After removal of 4 bases from V and 5 bases from J, the junction contained 0 bases not matched to a gene. CDR3 length: 13 amino acids. CDR1 and CDR2 from the germline V gene are MNHNS and SASEGT. As DNA, the CDR3 is TGTGCCAGCAGTGGGACTAGCGGGAACGAGCAGTACTTC. Its translation: CASSGTSGNEQYF.

This clone was detected many times. As DNA, the CDR3 is TGTGCCAGTAGTATACGCGTTACCGGGACAGTGAACACTGAAGCTTTCTTT. Encoded protein: CASSIRVTGTVNTEAFF. This rearrangement joins TRBV19 to TRBJ1-1; 7 positions match TRBD1. CDR3 length: 17 amino acids. The ends lost 2 bases at V and 0 bases at J; junction bases unmatched: 9. CDR1 and CDR2 from the germline V gene are LNHDA and SQIVND (reference sequence).